What follows is one T cell receptor (beta chain) and its context. The antigen is not known. Each CDR3 protein is one row after TCRdb ran MiXCR on the 5' RACE reads. Among approximately 500,000 distinct CDR3 sequences listed, 20% to 30% were seen once. This record belongs to a study of T-cell memory formation after mild COVID-19. Overall study results and limits: Pre-infection memory showed some responding clones, and this suggested that cross-reactive memory joined. Clones contracting day 15 to 85 were balanced CD4/CD8; later expanders leaned CD4+.

V was shortened by 7 bases and J by 6 bases, with 12 bases between the two germline ends. This CDR3 contains 12 residues. Germline CDR1 reads SEHNR; CDR2 reads FQNEAQ (reference sequence). The source material was PBMCs or a T cell subset sorted from them (not recorded which). The chain joins TRBV7-9 to TRBJ1-1, with a tentative D call TRBD1 (5 bases). The receptor was isolated from an adult woman who had mild COVID-19 (a few samples of this study predate the infection). Cell type and time point are not known. CDR3 protein: CASTLGGAEAFF. The CDR3 DNA reads TGTGCCAGCACCCTAGGAGGGGCTGAAGCTTTCTTT.